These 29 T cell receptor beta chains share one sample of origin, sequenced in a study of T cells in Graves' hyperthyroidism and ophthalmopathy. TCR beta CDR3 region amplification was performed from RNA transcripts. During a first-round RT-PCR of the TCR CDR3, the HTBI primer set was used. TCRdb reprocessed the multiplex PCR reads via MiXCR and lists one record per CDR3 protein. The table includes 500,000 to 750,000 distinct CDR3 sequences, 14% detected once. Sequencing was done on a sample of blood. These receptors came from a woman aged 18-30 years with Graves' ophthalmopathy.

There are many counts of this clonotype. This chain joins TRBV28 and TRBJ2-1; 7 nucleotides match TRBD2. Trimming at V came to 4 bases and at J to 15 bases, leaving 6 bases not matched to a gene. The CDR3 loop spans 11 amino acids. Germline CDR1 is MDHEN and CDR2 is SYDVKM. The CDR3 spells CASSSGLDLFF. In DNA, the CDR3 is TGTGCCAGCAGTTCCGGACTAGATCTGTTCTTC.

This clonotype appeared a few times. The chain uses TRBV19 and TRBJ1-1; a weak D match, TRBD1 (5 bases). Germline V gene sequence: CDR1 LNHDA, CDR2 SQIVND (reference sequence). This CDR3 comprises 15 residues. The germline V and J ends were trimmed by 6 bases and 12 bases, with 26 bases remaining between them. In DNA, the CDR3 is TGTGCCAGTAGGTTCCCGGCCGGCACAGGCCTTGGGACTTTCTTT. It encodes CASRFPAGTGLGTFF.

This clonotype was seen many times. CDR3 in amino acids: CASSFTGSYGYTF. CDR3 coding DNA: TGTGCCAGCAGTTTCACAGGGTCCTATGGCTACACCTTC. The J gene is TRBJ1-2, the V gene TRBV27; weak D call: TRBD1 (6 bases). V lost 3 bases and J lost 4, with 9 bases in between. CDR1 and CDR2 (germline): MNHEY, SMNVEV (reference sequence). The CDR3 sequence is 13 residues long.

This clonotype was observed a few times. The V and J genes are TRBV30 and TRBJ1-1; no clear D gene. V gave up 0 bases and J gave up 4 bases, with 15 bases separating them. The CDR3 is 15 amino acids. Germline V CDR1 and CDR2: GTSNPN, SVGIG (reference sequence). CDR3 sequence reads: CAWSVTGGRVTEAFF. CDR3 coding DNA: TGTGCCTGGAGTGTGACGGGAGGGAGAGTCACTGAAGCTTTCTTT.

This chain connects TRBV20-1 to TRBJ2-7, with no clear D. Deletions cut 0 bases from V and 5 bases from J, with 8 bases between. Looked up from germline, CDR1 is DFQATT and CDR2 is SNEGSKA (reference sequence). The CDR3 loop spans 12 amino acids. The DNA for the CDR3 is TGCAGTGCTAGAGACGGGCGCCACGAGCAGTACTTC. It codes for CSARDGRHEQYF.

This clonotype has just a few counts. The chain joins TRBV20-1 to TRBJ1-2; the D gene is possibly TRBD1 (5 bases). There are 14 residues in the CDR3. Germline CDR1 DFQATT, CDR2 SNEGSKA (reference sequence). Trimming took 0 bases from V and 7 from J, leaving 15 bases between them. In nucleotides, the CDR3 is TGCAGTGCTAGAGAGCCCGGCGGGGCCTCTGGCTACACCTTC. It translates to CSAREPGGASGYTF.

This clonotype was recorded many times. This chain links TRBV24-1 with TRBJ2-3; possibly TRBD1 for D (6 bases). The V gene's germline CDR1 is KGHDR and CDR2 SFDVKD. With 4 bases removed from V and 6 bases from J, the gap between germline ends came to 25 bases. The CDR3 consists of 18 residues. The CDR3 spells CATSDSNPGTRSSDTQYF. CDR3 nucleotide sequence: TGTGCCACCAGTGACTCCAATCCCGGGACACGGTCATCCGATACGCAGTATTTT.

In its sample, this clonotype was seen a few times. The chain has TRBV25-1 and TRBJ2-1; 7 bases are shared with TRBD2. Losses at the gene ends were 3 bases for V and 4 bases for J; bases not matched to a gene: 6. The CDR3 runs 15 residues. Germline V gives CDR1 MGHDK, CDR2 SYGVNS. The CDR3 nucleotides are TGTGCCAGCAGTGACTCCAGCGGGATTTACAATGAGCAGTTCTTC. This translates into CASSDSSGIYNEQFF.

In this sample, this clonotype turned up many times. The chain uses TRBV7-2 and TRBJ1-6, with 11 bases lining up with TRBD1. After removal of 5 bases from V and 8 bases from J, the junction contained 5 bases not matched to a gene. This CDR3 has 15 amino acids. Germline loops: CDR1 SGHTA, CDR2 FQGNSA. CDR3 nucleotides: TGTGCCAGCAGCCCTTGGGACAGGGGGGATTCACCCCTCCACTTT. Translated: CASSPWDRGDSPLHF.

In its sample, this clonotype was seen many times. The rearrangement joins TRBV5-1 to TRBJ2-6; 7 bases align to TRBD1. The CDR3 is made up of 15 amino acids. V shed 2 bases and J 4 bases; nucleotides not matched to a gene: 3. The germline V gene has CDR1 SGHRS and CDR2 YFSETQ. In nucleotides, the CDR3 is TGCGCCAGCAGCTTACAGGGGACCGGGGCCAACGTCCTGACTTTC. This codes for CASSLQGTGANVLTF.

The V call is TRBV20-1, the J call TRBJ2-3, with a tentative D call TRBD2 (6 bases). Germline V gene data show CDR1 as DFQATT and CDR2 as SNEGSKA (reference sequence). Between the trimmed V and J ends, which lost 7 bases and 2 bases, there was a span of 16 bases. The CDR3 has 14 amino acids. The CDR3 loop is CSGGERVYTDTQYF. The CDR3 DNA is TGCAGTGGGGGGGAGCGGGTATACACAGATACGCAGTATTTT.

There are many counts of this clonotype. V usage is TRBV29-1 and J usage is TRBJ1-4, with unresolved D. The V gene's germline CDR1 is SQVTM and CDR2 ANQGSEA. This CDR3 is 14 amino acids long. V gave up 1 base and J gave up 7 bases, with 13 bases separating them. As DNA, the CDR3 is TGCAGCGTTGAAGGGGGTCCGGTCGGTGAAAAACTGTTTTTT. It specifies CSVEGGPVGEKLFF.

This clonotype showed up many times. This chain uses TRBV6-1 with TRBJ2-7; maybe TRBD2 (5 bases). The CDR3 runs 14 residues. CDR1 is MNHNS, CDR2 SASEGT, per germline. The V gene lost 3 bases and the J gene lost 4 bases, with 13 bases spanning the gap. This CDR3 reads CASSDRAADYEQYF. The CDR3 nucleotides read TGTGCCAGCAGTGATCGGGCAGCGGATTACGAGCAGTACTTC.

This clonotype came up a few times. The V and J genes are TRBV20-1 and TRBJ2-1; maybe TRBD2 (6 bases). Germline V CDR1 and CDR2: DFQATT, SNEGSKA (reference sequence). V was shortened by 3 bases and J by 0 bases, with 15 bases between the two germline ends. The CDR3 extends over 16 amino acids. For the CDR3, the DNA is TGCAGTGCTAGGATCCACTCTAGCGCCTCCTACAATGAGCAGTTCTTC. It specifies CSARIHSSASYNEQFF.

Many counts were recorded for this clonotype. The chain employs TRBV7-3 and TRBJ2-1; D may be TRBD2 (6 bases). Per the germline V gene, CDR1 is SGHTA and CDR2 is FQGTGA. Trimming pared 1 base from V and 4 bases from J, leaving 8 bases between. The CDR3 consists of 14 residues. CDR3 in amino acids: CASSLMEGYNEQFF. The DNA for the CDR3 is TGTGCCAGCAGCTTAATGGAGGGGTACAATGAGCAGTTCTTC.

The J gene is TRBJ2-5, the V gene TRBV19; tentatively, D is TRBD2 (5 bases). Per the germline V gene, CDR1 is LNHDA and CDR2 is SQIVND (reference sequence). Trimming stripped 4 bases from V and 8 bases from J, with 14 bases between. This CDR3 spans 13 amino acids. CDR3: CASSTMDLGTQYF. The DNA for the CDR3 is TGTGCCAGTAGTACTATGGACTTGGGAACCCAGTACTTC. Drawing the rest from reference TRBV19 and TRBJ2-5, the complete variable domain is DGGITQSPKYLFRKEGQNVTLSCEQNLNHDAMYWYRQDPGQGLRLIYYSQIVNDFQKGDIAEGYSVSREKKESFPLTVTSAQKNPTAFYLCASSTMDLGTQYFGPGTRLLVL.

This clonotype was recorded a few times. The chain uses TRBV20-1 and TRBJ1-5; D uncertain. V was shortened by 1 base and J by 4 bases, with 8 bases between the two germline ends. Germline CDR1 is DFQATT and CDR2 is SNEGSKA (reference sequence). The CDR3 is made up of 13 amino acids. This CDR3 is CSARVSGNQPQHF. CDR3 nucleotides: TGCAGTGCTAGAGTCTCTGGGAATCAGCCCCAGCATTTT.

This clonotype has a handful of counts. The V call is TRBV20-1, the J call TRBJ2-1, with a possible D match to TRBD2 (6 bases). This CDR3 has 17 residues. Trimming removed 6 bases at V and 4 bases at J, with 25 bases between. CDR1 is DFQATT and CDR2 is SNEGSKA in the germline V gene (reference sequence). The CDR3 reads CSAPSGGTRILYNEQFF. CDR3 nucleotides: TGCAGTGCCCCGTCGGGCGGGACTCGTATCCTTTACAATGAGCAGTTCTTC.

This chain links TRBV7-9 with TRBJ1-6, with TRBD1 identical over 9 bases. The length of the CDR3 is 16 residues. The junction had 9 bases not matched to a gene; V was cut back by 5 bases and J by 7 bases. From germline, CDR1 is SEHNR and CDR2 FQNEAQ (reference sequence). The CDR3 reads CASSGQTGGRNSPLHF. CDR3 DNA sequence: TGTGCCAGCAGCGGACAGACAGGGGGACGGAATTCACCCCTCCACTTT.

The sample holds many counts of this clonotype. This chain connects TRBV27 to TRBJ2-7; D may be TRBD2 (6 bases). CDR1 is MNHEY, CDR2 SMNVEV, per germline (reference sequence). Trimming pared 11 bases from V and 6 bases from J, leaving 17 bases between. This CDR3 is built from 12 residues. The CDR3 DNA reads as TGTGCCCCGGCCCCCCCCGGGGGCGAGCAGTACTTC. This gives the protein CAPAPPGGEQYF.

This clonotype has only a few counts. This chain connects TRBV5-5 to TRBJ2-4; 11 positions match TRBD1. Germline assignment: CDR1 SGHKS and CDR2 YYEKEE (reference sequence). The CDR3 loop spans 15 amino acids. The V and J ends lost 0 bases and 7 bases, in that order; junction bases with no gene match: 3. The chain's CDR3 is CASSLEGQGANIQYF. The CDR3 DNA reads TGTGCCAGCAGCTTGGAAGGACAGGGGGCGAACATTCAGTACTTC.

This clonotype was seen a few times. The CDR3 loop is CASLLDRGTEAFF. CDR3 sequence (DNA): TGTGCCAGCCTCCTCGACCGGGGCACTGAAGCTTTCTTT. J is TRBJ1-1 and V is TRBV5-8; D is undetermined. Germline CDR1 SGHTS, CDR2 YDEGEE. The CDR3 has 13 residues. Between the trimmed V and J ends, which lost 7 bases and 4 bases, there was a span of 14 bases.

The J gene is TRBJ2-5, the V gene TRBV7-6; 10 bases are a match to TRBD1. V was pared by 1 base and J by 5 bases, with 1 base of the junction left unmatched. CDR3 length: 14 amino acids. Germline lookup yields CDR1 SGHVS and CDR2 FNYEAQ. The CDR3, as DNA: TGTGCCAGCAGCTTAGAGACAGGGGGCGAGACCCAGTACTTC. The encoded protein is CASSLETGGETQYF.

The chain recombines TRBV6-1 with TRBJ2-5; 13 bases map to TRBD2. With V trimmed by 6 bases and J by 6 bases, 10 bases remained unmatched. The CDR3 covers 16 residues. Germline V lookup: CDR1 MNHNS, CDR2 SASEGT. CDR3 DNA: TGTGCCAGCAGCCCCGGGACTAGCGGGGTCCGAAAGACCCAGTACTTC. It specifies CASSPGTSGVRKTQYF.

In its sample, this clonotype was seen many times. The CDR3 here is CASSMDWMNTEAFF. CDR3 bases: TGTGCCAGCAGTATGGACTGGATGAACACTGAAGCTTTCTTT. The rearrangement joins TRBV6-1 to TRBJ1-1; D call uncertain. The CDR3 has 14 amino acids. Germline-derived CDR1 and CDR2 are MNHNS and SASEGT. The V end lost 5 bases, the J end lost 0 bases, and 10 bases lay between the germline ends.

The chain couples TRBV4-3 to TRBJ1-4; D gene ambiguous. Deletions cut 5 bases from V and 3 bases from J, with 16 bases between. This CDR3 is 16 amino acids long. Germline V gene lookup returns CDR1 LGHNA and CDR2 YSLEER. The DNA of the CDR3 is TGCGCCAGCAGCGGGGAGGGCCTCGGTCCTAATGAAAAACTGTTTTTT. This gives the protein CASSGEGLGPNEKLFF.

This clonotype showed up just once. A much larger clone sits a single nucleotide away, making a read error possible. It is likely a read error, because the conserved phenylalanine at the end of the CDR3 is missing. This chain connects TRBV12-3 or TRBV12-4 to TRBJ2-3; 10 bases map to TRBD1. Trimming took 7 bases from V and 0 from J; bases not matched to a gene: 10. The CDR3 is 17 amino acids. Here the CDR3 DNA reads TGTGCCAGCACCATCAGCACGGGACAGGGGAGCACAGATACGCAGTATCTT. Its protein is CASTISTGQGSTDTQYL.

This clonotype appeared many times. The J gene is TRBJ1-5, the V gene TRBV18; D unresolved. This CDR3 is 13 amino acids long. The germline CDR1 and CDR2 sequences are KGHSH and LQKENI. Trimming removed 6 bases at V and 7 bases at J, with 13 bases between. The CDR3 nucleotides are TGTGCCAGCTCCCCGGGCTCGGAACAGCCCCAGCATTTT. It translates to CASSPGSEQPQHF.

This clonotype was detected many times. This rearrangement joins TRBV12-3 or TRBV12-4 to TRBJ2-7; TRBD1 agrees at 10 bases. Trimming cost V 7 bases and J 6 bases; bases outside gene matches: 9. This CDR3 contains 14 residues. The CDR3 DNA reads TGTGCCAGCACCCCTCCGGGACAGGGGACCGAGCAGTACTTC. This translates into CASTPPGQGTEQYF.